This TCR beta chain stems from a study of Graves' ophthalmopathy and Graves' hyperthyroidism (dated by TCRdb to about 2018). For the wider study: A patient counted as having stable hyperthyroidism if there was no progression to ophthalmopathy within 18 months of follow-up. The study used signatures of the TCR beta repertoire to tell Graves' ophthalmopathy apart from Graves' hyperthyroidism and to predict which patients would progress to ophthalmopathy. In total, 135 blood samples were TCR-sequenced: some 40 ophthalmopathy, some 75 hyperthyroidism and approximately 17 hyperthyroidism-to-ophthalmopathy patients. To explore V-J signatures that separate ophthalmopathy from hyperthyroidism, a discovery set of about a hundred patients was enrolled, consisting of roughly 45 with ophthalmopathy and roughly 57 with stable hyperthyroidism. An independent validation cohort was composed of roughly 19 hyperthyroidism patients and about 16 patients who later progressed from hyperthyroidism to ophthalmopathy. In roughly 6 hyperthyroidism patients, T-cell repertoires of thyroid tissue and blood were compared. Following sample collection, hyperthyroidism patients were given methimazole at a starting dose of 30 mg daily, and ophthalmopathy patients were given high-dose intravenous methylprednisolone.

TCR beta CDR3 regions were amplified from RNA transcripts for repertoire sequencing. A first-round RT-PCR used HTBI primers with the Qiagen OneStep RT-PCR kit, followed by a second-round multiplex PCR, size selection and purification. Libraries were sequenced paired-end with 100 bp reads on an Illumina HiSeq2000. The paper's data handling went like this. SOAPnuke was used for read processing, and reads with adapters, uncalled bases, a mean Phred below 15, or no exact constant-primer or identifier match were discarded. COPE v1.2.5 was used to merge high-quality paired reads. Unique nucleotide sequences were defined as clonotypes and aligned to IMGT TRB V, D and J references using MiTCR v1.1. The analysis was limited to V-J combinations with a frequency above 0.0001, which together covered more than 98% of repertoires. A TCR clonal expansion and chaos score per V-J combination was defined as the ratio of F50 clonal expansion to chaos observed in the TCRdist matrix. Welch's t-statistics and random forest were used to narrow the features down to around 12 V-J combinations, which were then fed into a naive Bayes classifier. The similarity between thyroid and blood repertoires was quantified using the Morisita-Horn index. Clones were called with MiXCR by TCRdb after fastp trimmed the public reads at Q25, and only in-frame beta chains were retained. Rows are unified per CDR3 protein, each entry keeping the most common DNA and genes. The V and J calls, along with clone size, are taken from TCRdb and not from the paper's own processing. The sample data list about 1.1 million distinct CDR3 sequences, and 35% to 40% of these were observed just once. The top ten clones comprise 11% of the sample.

CDR1 and CDR2, looked up from the germline V gene, are SNHLY and FYNNEI. The CDR3 holds 11 amino acids from the cysteine to the phenylalanine. Left in the record is the CDR3 DNA by itself, 33 bases read in frame from the first base. The hyperthyroidism patients were 18 to 65 years old and newly diagnosed, with a disease duration of less than 2 months. Anyone with other autoimmune diseases, uncontrolled infections, pregnancy or lactation was excluded from the study. Diagnosis was based on clinical symptoms, serum thyroxine, TRAb, thyroid ultrasound and orbital computed tomography. Total RNA was extracted using Trizol reagent, and RNA quality was checked on an Agilent 2100 Bioanalyzer. Summary of the overall study and its limitations: Most expanded thyroid clonotypes with frequency above 0.001 were also detected in blood, suggesting blood repertoires may reflect the thyroid immune response. Sample size was not predetermined statistically, and investigators were not blinded to group allocation. In validation, the model predicted ophthalmopathy progression with less than 71% sensitivity and 72% to 80% specificity; some 13 predicted patients were CT-confirmed with GO in a median of 6.5 months. The 13-signature model separated ophthalmopathy from stable hyperthyroidism with approximately 90% sensitivity and about 81% specificity in cross-validation, and 80%/75% in the test set.

This clonotype was observed at least ten times. The target of this receptor is not known. The record has no base qualities; no much larger clone is one base away. Recombination linked TRBV2 to TRBJ1-1; TRBD1 matches 9 bases in the middle. The receptor comes from an adult man with Graves' hyperthyroidism. Sequencing input: peripheral blood or thyroid tissue (not recorded which). The CDR3 sequence is CARQGDTEAFF. The sequenced DNA: TGTGCTAGACAGGGGGACACTGAAGCTTTCTTT.